The 5 T cell receptor beta chains reported below all come from one sample, sequenced in a study of PD-L1 blockade in urothelial cancer. The time point is: pretreatment peripheral blood. Only in-frame clones appear in the TCRdb table, and some are missing; sequencing was by immunoSEQ multiplex PCR. The data contain about 95,000 clones, around 90% of them singletons. The sequencing used PBMCs, collected around atezolizumab (anti-PD-L1) treatment. The receptor set was obtained from a man aged 55 to 70 with urothelial cancer.

This sequence joins TRBV2 and TRBJ2-7; 9 positions agree with TRBD1. CDR3 length equals 14 residues. From germline, CDR1 is SNHLY and CDR2 FYNNEI. With V trimmed by 6 bases and J by 5 bases, 8 bases remained unmatched. The CDR3 nucleotides read TGTGCCAGCAGCTGGACAGGGGAGTCCCACGAGCAGTACTTC. This sequence encodes CASSWTGESHEQYF. Complete variable domain (other parts from reference TRBV2 and TRBJ2-7): EPEVTQTPSHQVTQMGQEVILRCVPISNHLYFYWYRQILGQKVEFLVSFYNNEISEKSEIFDDQFSVERPDGSNFTLKIRSTKLEDSAMYFCASSWTGESHEQYFGPGTRLTVT.

This clone appeared once. The V gene is TRBV29-1, the J gene TRBJ2-6, with D possibly matching TRBD1 (6 bases). Germline CDR1 and CDR2: SQVTM and ANQGSEA. The CDR3 extends over 14 amino acids. Trimming removed 5 bases from V and 3 bases from J, with 11 bases in between. The CDR3 reads CSVFGGLGANVLTF. CDR3 DNA: TGCAGCGTTTTTGGGGGCCTTGGGGCCAACGTCCTGACTTTC.

The chain has TRBV27 and TRBJ2-2, with 10 nucleotides matching TRBD2. There are 15 residues in the CDR3. Germline V gene sequence: CDR1 MNHEY, CDR2 SMNVEV (reference sequence). The trim removed 7 bases at V and 3 bases at J, leaving 5 bases unmatched. The CDR3 bases are TGTGCCAGCAACTTAGCGGGAGGCGACACCGGGGAGCTGTTTTTT. It encodes CASNLAGGDTGELFF.

This chain connects TRBV7-9 to TRBJ1-5; TRBD1 matches at 10 bases. J was trimmed by 7 bases and V by 1 base; bases with no gene match: 7. Germline CDR1 SEHNR, CDR2 FQNEAQ (reference sequence). This CDR3 has 16 amino acids. CDR3 protein: CASSLGQGAQQQPQHF. CDR3 in DNA: TGTGCCAGCAGCTTAGGACAGGGGGCCCAACAACAGCCCCAGCATTTT.

The CDR3 DNA follows: TGTGCCAGCAGTGGTCGGCGGGGAGATTACAATGAGCAGTTCTTC. It translates to CASSGRRGDYNEQFF. The chain joins TRBV5-4 to TRBJ2-1; D is perhaps TRBD2 (6 bases). Per the germline V gene, CDR1 is SGHNT and CDR2 is YYREEE (reference sequence). V was trimmed by 5 bases and J by 4 bases, leaving 16 bases between them. The CDR3 is 15 residues long.